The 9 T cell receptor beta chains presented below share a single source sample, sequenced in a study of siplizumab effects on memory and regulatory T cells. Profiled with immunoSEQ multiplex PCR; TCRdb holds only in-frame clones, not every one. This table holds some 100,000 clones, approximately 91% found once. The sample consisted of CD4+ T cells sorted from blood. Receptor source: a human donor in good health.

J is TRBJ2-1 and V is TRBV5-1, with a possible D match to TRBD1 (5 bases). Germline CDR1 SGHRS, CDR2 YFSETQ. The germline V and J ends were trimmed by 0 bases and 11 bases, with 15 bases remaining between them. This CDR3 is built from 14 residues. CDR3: CASSLGGATDQQFF. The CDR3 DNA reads TGCGCCAGCAGCTTGGGTGGGGCCACGGATCAGCAGTTCTTC.

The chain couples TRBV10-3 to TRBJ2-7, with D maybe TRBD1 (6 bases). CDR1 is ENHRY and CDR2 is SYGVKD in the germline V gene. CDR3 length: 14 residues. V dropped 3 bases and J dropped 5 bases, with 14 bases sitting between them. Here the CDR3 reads CAISDRGKTHEQYF. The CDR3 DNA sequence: TGTGCCATCAGTGACAGGGGAAAAACCCACGAGCAGTACTTC.

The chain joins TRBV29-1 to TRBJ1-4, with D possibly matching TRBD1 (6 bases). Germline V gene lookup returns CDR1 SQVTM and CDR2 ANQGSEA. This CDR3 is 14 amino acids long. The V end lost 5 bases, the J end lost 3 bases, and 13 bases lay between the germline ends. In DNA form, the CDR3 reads TGCAGCGTTAATACAGGGAATCCTAATGAAAAACTGTTTTTT. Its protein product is CSVNTGNPNEKLFF.

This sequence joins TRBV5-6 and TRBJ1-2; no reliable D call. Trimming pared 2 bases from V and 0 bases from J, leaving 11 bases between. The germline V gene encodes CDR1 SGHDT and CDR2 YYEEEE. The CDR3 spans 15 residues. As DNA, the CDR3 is TGTGCCAGCAGCTTTCGCGTCGGAACTAACTATGGCTACACCTTC. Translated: CASSFRVGTNYGYTF.

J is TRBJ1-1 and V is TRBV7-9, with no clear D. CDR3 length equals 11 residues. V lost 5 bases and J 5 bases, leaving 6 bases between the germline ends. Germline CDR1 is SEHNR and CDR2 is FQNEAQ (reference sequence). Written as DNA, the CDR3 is TGTGCCAGCAGCCACGGGACTGAAGCTTTCTTT. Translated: CASSHGTEAFF.

The CDR3 sequence is CASSPAGDTQYF. DNA for the CDR3: TGTGCCAGCAGCCCCGCGGGGGATACGCAGTATTTT. V is TRBV7-5 and J is TRBJ2-3; the table's D call, TRBD2, was not checked against the DNA. TRBV7-5 is described as a pseudogene. This CDR3 has 12 residues.

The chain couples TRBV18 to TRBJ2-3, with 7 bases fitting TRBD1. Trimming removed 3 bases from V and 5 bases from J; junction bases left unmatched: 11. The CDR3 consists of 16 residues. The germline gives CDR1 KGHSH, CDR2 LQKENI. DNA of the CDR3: TGTGCCAGCTCACCGACAATACAGGGGACGGAAGATACGCAGTATTTT. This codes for CASSPTIQGTEDTQYF. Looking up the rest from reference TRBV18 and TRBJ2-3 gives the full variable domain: NAGVMQNPRHLVRRRGQEARLRCSPMKGHSHVYWYRQLPEEGLKFMVYLQKENIIDESGMPKERFSAEFPKEGPSILRIQQVVRGDSAAYFCASSPTIQGTEDTQYFGPGTRLTVL.

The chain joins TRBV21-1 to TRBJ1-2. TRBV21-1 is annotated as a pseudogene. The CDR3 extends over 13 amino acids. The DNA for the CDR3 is TGTGCCAGCAGGATTGAGCTCTGCTATGGCTACACCTTC. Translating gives CASRIELCYGYTF.

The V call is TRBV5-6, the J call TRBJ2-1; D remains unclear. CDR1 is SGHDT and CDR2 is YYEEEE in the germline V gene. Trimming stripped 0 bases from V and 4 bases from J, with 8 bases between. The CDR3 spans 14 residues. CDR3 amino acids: CASSLEGGYNEQFF. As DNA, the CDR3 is TGTGCCAGCAGCTTGGAGGGCGGATACAATGAGCAGTTCTTC.